The 4 T cell receptor beta chains given below trace back to one sample, sequenced in a study of blood T cells in healthy people across ages (dated by TCRdb to between 2014 and 2016). Library preparation employed 5' RACE. This sample was sequenced with an Illumina HiSeq 2500. A second PCR of 7 to 11 cycles was run with a J-beta primer mix and a sample-barcoded 5' primer. TCRdb redid the processing of the public reads, applying fastp at Q25 and MiXCR, and retained in-frame beta chains. All rows with the same CDR3 protein become a single entry with the most common DNA and genes. In all, the sample holds hundreds of thousands of distinct CDR3 sequences, and less than 60% of those were seen once. The top ten clones comprise 20% to 25% of the sample. Sequencing was performed on blood. These receptors all come from a man older than 75 in good health.

The chain carries TRBV9 and TRBJ2-4; no definite D call. The J call is doubtful: the DNA matches TRBJ2-7 better. Germline-derived CDR1 and CDR2 are SGDLS and YYNGEE. There are 12 residues in the CDR3. CDR3 amino acids: CASSGTDPEQYF. The CDR3 DNA follows: TGTGCCAGCAGCGGAACGGATCCCGAGCAGTACTTC.

In regard to this clonotype: Mismatch with germline at one junction end may stem from a read error. The chain uses TRBV7-9 and TRBJ2-1, with 7 bases lining up with TRBD2. This CDR3 is 16 amino acids long. The germline gives CDR1 SEHNR, CDR2 FQNEAQ (reference sequence). CDR3: CTSSLGLAGDYNEQFF. In DNA, the CDR3 is TGTACCAGCAGCTTAGGGTTAGCGGGCGACTACAATGAGCAGTTCTTC.

The sample holds a few counts of this clonotype. The rearrangement links TRBV28 to TRBJ2-5, with D perhaps TRBD2 (5 bases). The V end was cut by 1 base, the J end by 4 bases, with 16 bases between. The CDR3 length is 16 residues. Germline V gene lookup returns CDR1 MDHEN and CDR2 SYDVKM. The CDR3 region is CASSLFGAVGRETQYF. In nucleotides, the CDR3 is TGTGCCAGCAGTTTATTTGGCGCGGTGGGGAGAGAGACCCAGTACTTC.

This clonotype was found a few times. The chain has TRBV5-1 and TRBJ2-5; D is unresolved. This CDR3 has 14 amino acids. The V end was cut by 0 bases, the J end by 2 bases, with 8 bases between. In germline, CDR1 is SGHRS, CDR2 YFSETQ. The CDR3, as DNA: TGCGCCAGCAGCTTGGCTGCAGCGCAAGAGACCCAGTACTTC. Its protein product is CASSLAAAQETQYF.